This T cell receptor (beta chain) is drawn from a study of STAT5B mutations in CD4+ large granular lymphocyte leukemia. About the research overall: CD8+ depletion followed by anti-CD4 microbead selection was applied to cryopreserved cells.

Germline assignment: CDR1 ENHRY and CDR2 SYGVKD. The length of the CDR3 is 16 residues. With 2 bases clipped from V and 0 bases from J, the junction kept 5 bases outside the gene matches. Bead-separated CD4+, CD4+CD8+, CD57+ or CD56+ fractions, or PBMC, were used. The assay was run at survey level. The assay was immunoSEQ multiplex PCR, and TCRdb's table has in-frame clones only and misses some. The sample contains roughly 1,600 clones, roughly 73% of which appear only once. The sequenced sample was PBMCs. The chain combines TRBV10-3 with TRBJ1-1; 8 bases fit TRBD1. This receptor was identified in a woman in her 70s with CD4+ T-cell large granular lymphocyte leukemia. The CDR3 region is CAISERTGRMNTEAFF. The CDR3 DNA is TGTGCCATCAGTGAGCGGACAGGGAGGATGAACACTGAAGCTTTCTTT.